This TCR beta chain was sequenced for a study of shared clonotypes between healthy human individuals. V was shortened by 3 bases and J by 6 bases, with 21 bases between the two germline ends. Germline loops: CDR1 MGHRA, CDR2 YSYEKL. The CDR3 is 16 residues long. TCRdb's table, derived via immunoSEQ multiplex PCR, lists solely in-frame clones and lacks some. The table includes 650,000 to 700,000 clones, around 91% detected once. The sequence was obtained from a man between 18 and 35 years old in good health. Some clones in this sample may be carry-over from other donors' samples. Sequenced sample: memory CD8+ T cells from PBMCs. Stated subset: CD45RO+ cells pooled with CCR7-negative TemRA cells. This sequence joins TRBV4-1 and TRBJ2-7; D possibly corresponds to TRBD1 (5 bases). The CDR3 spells CASSQMDVRVAGEQYF. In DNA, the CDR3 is TGCGCCAGCAGCCAGATGGACGTCAGGGTTGCTGGCGAGCAGTACTTC.